This T cell receptor beta chain was sequenced during a study of blood T cell repertoires in COVID-19. Across the whole study: Sample material is recorded as cDNA or gDNA derived from T cells, B-cell-depleted T cells, or PBMCs.

The age range of participants was about 18 to 95 years, with residence in fewer than 25 US areas. Either two negative PCRs, clearance, or symptom resolution qualified Cohort 3 donors as recovered. The CDR3 is made up of 14 amino acids. Trimming cost V 2 bases and J 5 bases, with 9 bases left between them. Germline CDR1 MGHRA, CDR2 YSYEKL. Profiling relied on immunoSEQ multiplex PCR, and the TCRdb table lists in-frame clones only, not all of them. Among 250,000 to 300,000 clones listed, over 75% were seen once. The chain joins TRBV4-1 to TRBJ1-4; D perhaps matches TRBD1 (5 bases). Sequencing was performed on PBMCs or T cells enriched from blood (not recorded which). The receptor's source is a woman in her twenties or thirties who had recovered from COVID-19. CDR3 protein: CASSQQGSNEKLFF. The CDR3 nucleotides are TGCGCCAGCAGCCAACAGGGTTCAAATGAAAAACTGTTTTTT.